This T cell receptor (beta chain) appears in the sequencing data of a study of response to subunit inactivated influenza vaccine. Overall study results and limits: Authors suggested seasonal influenza vaccinations each recruit few new T cells.

TCRdb reprocessed the RT-PCR reads with MiXCR, giving one entry per CDR3 protein. The profile shows 590,000 or so distinct CDR3 sequences, 11% to 15% of them singletons. With respect to this clonotype: Its antigen remains unknown.

CDR3 size: 16 residues. Unmatched junction bases numbered 7, after V lost 5 bases and J lost 3 bases. The chain uses TRBV12-3 or TRBV12-4 and TRBJ2-5, with 12 bases fitting TRBD2. The clonotype was recovered from a man aged 50 to 59 who received an inactivated influenza vaccine. The sample was PBMCs from blood, taken 14 days before vaccination. DNA for the CDR3: TGTGCCAGCAGTGAACTAGCGGGAGGAACCAAAGAGACCCAGTACTTC. The encoded protein is CASSELAGGTKETQYF.